The 21 T cell receptor beta chains in this list originate from one sample, sequenced in a study of T-cell reconstitution after alpha-beta-depleted transplantation in children. Unique molecular identifiers tagged the TCRbeta library. One entry per CDR3 protein results from TCRdb running MiXCR on the PCR reads. The table includes some 500,000 distinct CDR3 sequences, about 18% detected once. Sequenced material: PBMCs from the stem cell graft donor, taken from the stem cell graft. These receptor sequences come from a human donor who donated a stem cell graft to a child with acute lymphoblastic leukemia.

The rearrangement uses TRBV24-1 and TRBJ2-1, with a tentative D call TRBD2 (5 bases). Germline lookup yields CDR1 KGHDR and CDR2 SFDVKD. The CDR3 covers 12 residues. V shed 5 bases and J shed 13 bases, with 14 bases lying between them. The CDR3: CATSGQGLRQFF. CDR3 in DNA: TGTGCCACCAGTGGCCAAGGACTGAGACAGTTCTTC.

The chain is built from TRBV25-1 and TRBJ2-3, with a possible D match to TRBD1 (5 bases). The CDR3 has 18 residues. In germline, CDR1 is MGHDK, CDR2 SYGVNS. The V end lost 4 bases, the J end lost 0 bases, and 20 bases lay between the germline ends. CDR3 protein: CASSAASGIGWSTDTQYF. The CDR3 coding sequence is TGTGCCAGCAGTGCCGCGTCAGGGATCGGATGGAGCACAGATACGCAGTATTTT.

This rearrangement joins TRBV25-1 to TRBJ2-7; D uncertain. This CDR3 is built from 15 residues. Trimming removed 0 bases at V and 2 bases at J, with 11 bases between. The V gene's germline CDR1 is MGHDK and CDR2 SYGVNS. Here the CDR3 reads CASSEYGVITYEQYF. CDR3 DNA: TGTGCCAGCAGTGAATATGGGGTGATCACCTACGAGCAGTACTTC.

This clonotype has more than one count but fewer than ten. This sequence joins TRBV2 and TRBJ1-2; D perhaps matches TRBD1 (5 bases). The length of the CDR3 is 11 residues. Germline V CDR1 and CDR2: SNHLY, FYNNEI. Trimming took 7 bases from V and 5 from J, leaving 8 bases between them. The DNA of the CDR3 is TGTGCCAGCACCAGACAGTATGGCTACACCTTC. Its translation: CASTRQYGYTF.

The genes are TRBV18 and TRBJ1-1, with a tentative D call TRBD1 (6 bases). The V end was cut by 3 bases, the J end by 2 bases, with 13 bases between. CDR3 length: 15 amino acids. Germline CDR1 is KGHSH and CDR2 is LQKENI. The CDR3 DNA reads TGTGCCAGCTCACCGGGGGCCGGGCCCAACACTGAAGCTTTCTTT. This sequence encodes CASSPGAGPNTEAFF.

A remark on this clonotype: A much larger clone is a single base away; this may be a read error. The V gene is TRBV5-1, the J gene TRBJ2-1; D unresolved. This CDR3 is built from 12 residues. V lost 0 bases to trimming and J lost 11 bases, with 9 bases between them. In germline, CDR1 is SGHRS, CDR2 YFSETQ. The CDR3 DNA reads TGCGCCAGCAGCTTGGGCAGTCACAAGCAGTTCTTC. Translation gives CASSLGSHKQFF.

This clonotype turned up a few times. The chain combines TRBV20-1 with TRBJ2-7; TRBD2 matches at 13 bases. CDR3 size: 15 residues. CDR1 is DFQATT and CDR2 is SNEGSKA in the germline V gene (reference sequence). Trimming removed 5 bases from V and 4 bases from J; junction bases left unmatched: 8. The CDR3 spells CSAEPGTSGTYEQYF. Written as DNA, the CDR3 is TGCAGTGCTGAACCTGGGACTAGCGGGACTTACGAGCAGTACTTC.

The rearrangement links TRBV20-1 to TRBJ1-2; 10 bases line up with TRBD1. V was clipped by 3 bases and J by 8 bases; unmatched bases: 9. This CDR3 is 14 amino acids long. Germline assignment: CDR1 DFQATT and CDR2 SNEGSKA (reference sequence). This chain's CDR3 is CSASLLDRGKGYTF. The CDR3 coding sequence is TGCAGTGCTAGTCTTTTGGACAGGGGGAAAGGCTACACCTTC.

The rearrangement joins TRBV20-1 to TRBJ2-1; 9 bases are shared with TRBD2. The CDR3 consists of 15 residues. V lost 5 bases to trimming and J lost 3 bases; unmatched junction nucleotides: 8. Germline CDR1 and CDR2: DFQATT and SNEGSKA (reference sequence). The CDR3 protein is CSAFSRREGYNEQFF. In nucleotides, the CDR3 is TGCAGTGCTTTTAGTCGGCGGGAGGGCTACAATGAGCAGTTCTTC.

V is TRBV20-1 and J is TRBJ2-1, with D perhaps TRBD2 (5 bases). The CDR3 runs 13 residues. Germline CDR1 DFQATT, CDR2 SNEGSKA (reference sequence). Deletions cut 0 bases from V and 8 bases from J, with 11 bases between. The CDR3 DNA reads as TGCAGTGCTAGAGATGGGCTAGCTTATGAGCAGTTCTTC. Its protein is CSARDGLAYEQFF.

The chain recombines TRBV5-5 with TRBJ2-3; TRBD2 matches 7 bases. The V and J ends lost 2 bases and 14 bases, in that order; junction bases with no gene match: 8. Looked up from germline, CDR1 is SGHKS and CDR2 is YYEKEE (reference sequence). The CDR3 runs 12 residues. The CDR3, as DNA: TGTGCCAGCAGCTTAGCGGGATCAACCGGGTATTTT. As protein: CASSLAGSTGYF. Full variable domain (remainder filled in from reference TRBV5-5 and TRBJ2-3): DAGVTQSPTHLIKTRGQQVTLRCSPISGHKSVSWYQQVLGQGPQFIFQYYEKEERGRGNFPDRFSARQFPNYSSELNVNALLLGDSALYLCASSLAGSTGYFGPGTRLTVL.

This rearrangement joins TRBV19 to TRBJ2-1; no definite D call. The germline V and J ends were trimmed by 7 bases and 7 bases, with 8 bases remaining between them. The CDR3 consists of 11 residues. Germline V lookup: CDR1 LNHDA, CDR2 SQIVND (reference sequence). The CDR3 reads CASTEGNEQFF. The CDR3 bases are TGTGCCAGTACAGAAGGGAATGAGCAGTTCTTC.

This clonotype was detected only a few times. V gene TRBV4-1 combines with J gene TRBJ2-6; D is possibly TRBD2 (6 bases). Deletions cut 0 bases from V and 2 bases from J, with 14 bases between. From germline, CDR1 is MGHRA and CDR2 YSYEKL. CDR3 size: 18 residues. The DNA of the CDR3 is TGCGCCAGCAGCCAAGATAGGACCAGGGAGGCTGGGGCCAACGTCCTGACTTTC. Its translation is CASSQDRTREAGANVLTF.

The sample holds a few counts of this clonotype. The J gene is TRBJ2-7, the V gene TRBV27; 7 bases are a match to TRBD2. The CDR3 totals 14 residues. Germline loops: CDR1 MNHEY, CDR2 SMNVEV (reference sequence). V dropped 6 bases and J dropped 5; count of bases not matched to a gene: 10. The CDR3 reads CASRAGMILDEQYF. DNA of the CDR3: TGTGCCAGCAGAGCGGGAATGATCCTCGACGAGCAGTACTTC.

The CDR3 here is CASNRGTSGTDTQYF. In DNA form, the CDR3 reads TGTGCCAGCAATCGCGGGACTAGCGGCACAGATACGCAGTATTTT. V gene TRBV25-1 combines with J gene TRBJ2-3, with TRBD2 identical over 10 bases. CDR1 and CDR2 from the germline V gene are MGHDK and SYGVNS. The CDR3 has 15 amino acids. The V and J ends lost 7 bases and 1 base, in that order; junction bases with no gene match: 5. The whole variable domain, filled in from reference TRBV25-1 and TRBJ2-3, reads EADIYQTPRYLVIGTGKKITLECSQTMGHDKMYWYQQDPGMELHLIHYSYGVNSTEKGDLSSESTVSRIRTEHFPLTLESARPSHTSQYLCASNRGTSGTDTQYFGPGTRLTVL.

The chain couples TRBV6-5 to TRBJ2-5; D is tentatively TRBD1 or TRBD2 (6 bases each). The V end was cut by 0 bases, the J end by 7 bases, with 18 bases between. In germline, CDR1 is MNHEY, CDR2 SVGAGI. The CDR3 has 16 amino acids. The chain's CDR3 is CASSYSLGGNVGTQYF. The CDR3, as DNA: TGTGCCAGCAGTTACTCATTAGGGGGGAACGTCGGGACCCAGTACTTC.

This clonotype was seen a few times. The chain carries TRBV5-6 and TRBJ1-5; D unresolved. CDR3 length: 12 amino acids. The germline V and J ends were trimmed by 3 bases and 11 bases, with 12 bases remaining between them. Germline V gives CDR1 SGHDT, CDR2 YYEEEE. The CDR3 sequence is CASSSGRSAQHF. As DNA, the CDR3 is TGTGCCAGCAGCTCTGGACGGTCAGCCCAGCATTTT. The entire variable domain, with the rest obtained from reference TRBV5-6 and TRBJ1-5, is as follows: DAGVTQSPTHLIKTRGQQVTLRCSPKSGHDTVSWYQQALGQGPQFIFQYYEEEERQRGNFPDRFSGHQFPNYSSELNVNALLLGDSALYLCASSSGRSAQHFGDGTRLSIL.

In regard to this clonotype: The junction departs from germline at one end; a sequencing error may be responsible. The chain links TRBV7-6 to TRBJ1-6, with 7 bases lining up with TRBD1. The V gene's germline CDR1 is SGHVS and CDR2 FNYEAQ. The CDR3 consists of 15 residues. CDR3 residues: CASSLGQDYNSPLHF. CDR3 DNA sequence: TGTGCCAGCAGTTTAGGACAGGATTATAATTCACCCCTCCACTTT.

The rearrangement joins TRBV19 to TRBJ2-7; possibly TRBD2 for D (5 bases). Per germline, CDR1 LNHDA and CDR2 SQIVND (reference sequence). The CDR3 length is 14 residues. V dropped 3 bases and J dropped 2 bases, with 11 bases sitting between them. CDR3: CASSIGASTYEQYF. The CDR3 coding sequence is TGTGCCAGTAGTATCGGAGCTAGCACCTACGAGCAGTACTTC.

The gene calls are TRBV11-3 and TRBJ2-5; tentative D call: TRBD2 (5 bases). The CDR3 is made up of 13 amino acids. Trimming took 1 base from V and 5 from J, leaving 8 bases between them. CDR1 is SGHNT, CDR2 YENEEA, per germline. The CDR3 reads CASSLASWETQYF. The CDR3 DNA follows: TGTGCCAGCAGCTTAGCTAGCTGGGAGACCCAGTACTTC. Full variable domain (remainder filled in from reference TRBV11-3 and TRBJ2-5): EAGVVQSPRYKIIEKKQPVAFWCNPISGHNTLYWYLQNLGQGPELLIRYENEEAVDDSQLPKDRFSAERLKGVDSTLKIQPAELGDSAVYLCASSLASWETQYFGPGTRLLVL.

This chain joins TRBV7-6 and TRBJ1-2, with D maybe TRBD1 (5 bases). The CDR3 totals 15 residues. Germline V gene sequence: CDR1 SGHVS, CDR2 FNYEAQ. The V gene lost 5 bases and the J gene lost 7 bases, with 20 bases spanning the gap. CDR3 nucleotides: TGTGCCAGCAGCCCCACGGGGTCCCTAGACAGTGGCTACACCTTC. It translates to CASSPTGSLDSGYTF.